Listed here are 27 T cell receptor beta chains from one sample, sequenced in a study of blood T cell repertoires in COVID-19. Here immunoSEQ multiplex PCR was the method, and the copy in TCRdb shows in-frame clones only, minus some. Of around 30,000 clones in the sample, around 89% are singletons; the top ten hold 0.55% to 0.7%. Sequencing was carried out using peripheral blood. The receptors originated from a woman aged 40 to 50 with active or convalescent COVID-19.

This chain uses TRBV6-5 with TRBJ2-7, with D perhaps matching TRBD1 (6 bases). The CDR3 runs 14 residues. V gave up 6 bases and J gave up 1 base, with 13 bases separating them. CDR1 and CDR2 (germline): MNHEY, SVGAGI. The DNA of the CDR3 is TGTGCCAGCAGCGCAGGGGCAGCTTCCTACGAGCAGTACTTC. It translates to CASSAGAASYEQYF.

This chain joins TRBV6-5 and TRBJ1-1; the match to TRBD1 covers 8 bases. The germline gives CDR1 MNHEY, CDR2 SVGAGI. The V and J ends lost 6 bases and 3 bases, in that order; junction bases with no gene match: 6. This CDR3 has 14 residues. CDR3 sequence reads: CASRDRARHTEAFF. The CDR3 bases are TGTGCCAGCAGGGACAGGGCCAGGCACACTGAAGCTTTCTTT.

The rearrangement joins TRBV7-8 to TRBJ1-6; TRBD1 is a possible D gene (5 bases). V gave up 6 bases and J gave up 4 bases, with 16 bases separating them. The CDR3 totals 16 residues. Germline lookup yields CDR1 SGHVS and CDR2 FQNEAQ. In nucleotides, the CDR3 is TGTGCCAGCAGTACACTTTCGGGGGGATATAATTCACCCCTCCACTTT. This sequence encodes CASSTLSGGYNSPLHF. The full variable domain, its missing parts supplied by reference TRBV7-8 and TRBJ1-6, is GAGVSQSPRYKVAKRGQDVALRCDPISGHVSLFWYQQALGQGPEFLTYFQNEAQLDKSGLPSDRFFAERPEGSVSTLKIQRTQQEDSAVYLCASSTLSGGYNSPLHFGNGTRLTVT.

The chain is built from TRBV27 and TRBJ2-1; 9 bases match TRBD2. Germline V gene lookup returns CDR1 MNHEY and CDR2 SMNVEV (reference sequence). V was pared by 2 bases and J by 4 bases, with 3 bases of the junction left unmatched. The CDR3 totals 15 residues. The CDR3 DNA sequence: TGTGCCAGCAGTTTAGGGCGGGGGGGTTACAATGAGCAGTTCTTC. Translated, it gives CASSLGRGGYNEQFF.

The V call is TRBV7-9, the J call TRBJ2-7, with 12 bases identical to TRBD1. The CDR3 has 14 residues. J was trimmed by 4 bases and V by 10 bases; bases with no gene match: 8. Germline assignment: CDR1 SEHNR and CDR2 FQNEAQ (reference sequence). The CDR3 loop reads CATGEGQGAYEQYF. CDR3 in DNA: TGTGCCACTGGGGAGGGACAGGGGGCGTACGAGCAGTACTTC.

The genes are TRBV28 and TRBJ2-5; D may be TRBD2 (5 bases). V gave up 3 bases and J gave up 0 bases, with 20 bases separating them. CDR1 is MDHEN, CDR2 SYDVKM, per germline. The CDR3 runs 18 residues. The CDR3 sequence: CASSFREMRLVYQETQYF. CDR3 coding DNA: TGTGCCAGCAGTTTCCGGGAAATGAGGCTGGTGTACCAAGAGACCCAGTACTTC.

The J gene is TRBJ1-4, the V gene TRBV27; TRBD1 matches 10 bases. The CDR3 totals 15 residues. CDR1 and CDR2 (germline): MNHEY, SMNVEV (reference sequence). With 5 bases clipped from V and 8 bases from J, the junction kept 8 bases outside the gene matches. The CDR3 DNA reads as TGTGCCAGCAGTCCCCGACAGGGGGCGCGAGAAAAACTGTTTTTT. It codes for CASSPRQGAREKLFF.

The chain recombines TRBV3-1 (or the pseudogene TRBV3-2) with TRBJ2-4; 10 nucleotides line up with TRBD2. Germline assignment: CDR1 LGHDT and CDR2 YNNKEL (reference sequence). J gave up 11 bases and V 0 bases, and 7 bases lay outside the gene matches. CDR3 size: 15 residues. CDR3 region: CASSQDTTSGRVQYF. For the CDR3, the DNA is TGTGCCAGCAGCCAAGATACGACTAGCGGGCGGGTTCAGTACTTC.

The chain has TRBV20-1 and TRBJ2-5, with D unclear. V gave up 6 bases and J gave up 5 bases, with 10 bases separating them. The CDR3 is 11 residues long. CDR1 and CDR2 (germline): DFQATT, SNEGSKA (reference sequence). This CDR3 is CSASFGETQYF. CDR3 bases: TGCAGTGCCAGCTTCGGGGAGACCCAGTACTTC.

V gene TRBV6-5 combines with J gene TRBJ1-5; the D is unclear. The CDR3 is 12 residues long. Between the trimmed V and J ends, which lost 2 bases and 9 bases, there was a span of 8 bases. Germline CDR1 is MNHEY and CDR2 is SVGAGI. The CDR3, as DNA: TGTGCCAGCAGTTACCCCGAGGGGCCCCAGCATTTT. It encodes CASSYPEGPQHF.

The chain uses TRBV7-9 and TRBJ2-5, with 8 nucleotides matching TRBD2. This CDR3 contains 15 residues. Trimming at V came to 6 bases and at J to 5 bases, leaving 11 bases not matched to a gene. Germline assignment: CDR1 SEHNR and CDR2 FQNEAQ (reference sequence). The CDR3, as DNA: TGTGCCAGCAGTCCTCAAAGCGGGAGTACGGAGACCCAGTACTTC. Protein: CASSPQSGSTETQYF.

V usage is TRBV30 and J usage is TRBJ1-3, with TRBD1 matching over 7 bases. CDR1 GTSNPN and CDR2 SVGIG come from the germline V gene (reference sequence). The CDR3 spans 14 residues. The trim removed 2 bases at V and 0 bases at J, leaving 1 base unmatched. The CDR3 sequence is CAWSTGDSGNTIYF. Written as DNA, the CDR3 is TGTGCCTGGAGTACAGGGGACTCTGGAAACACCATATATTTT.

The chain carries TRBV3-1 (or the pseudogene TRBV3-2) and TRBJ1-6; D call uncertain. The CDR3 contains 16 residues. The germline V gene encodes CDR1 LGHDT and CDR2 YNNKEL (reference sequence). Deletions cut 4 bases from V and 7 bases from J, with 17 bases between. The chain's CDR3 is CASSPPAEAPNSPLHF. The CDR3 nucleotides read TGTGCCAGCAGCCCCCCAGCGGAGGCCCCAAATTCACCCCTCCACTTT.

The V call is TRBV30, the J call TRBJ1-5; a weak D match, TRBD1 (6 bases). Germline CDR1 and CDR2: GTSNPN and SVGIG (reference sequence). This CDR3 region has 15 residues. Deletions cut 5 bases from V and 2 bases from J, with 16 bases between. CDR3 nucleotide sequence: TGTGCCTGGGGTACAGGGTGGAATGGCAATCAGCCCCAGCATTTT. The encoded protein is CAWGTGWNGNQPQHF.

The chain carries TRBV6-5 and TRBJ2-7, with TRBD2 matching 10 bases. Germline V gene data show CDR1 as MNHEY and CDR2 as SVGAGI. V lost 7 bases and J lost 3; bases outside the gene matches: 9. The CDR3 is 15 residues long. DNA for the CDR3: TGTGCCAGCAAGGATGACTCTAGCGGGAGCTACGAGCAGTACTTC. It specifies CASKDDSSGSYEQYF.

The genes are TRBV6-2 or TRBV6-3 and TRBJ1-6; D is perhaps TRBD1 (5 bases). CDR1 is MNHEY, CDR2 SVGEGT, per germline. The CDR3 loop spans 19 amino acids. Trimming shortened V by 0 bases and J by 0 bases, and 15 bases separated the two germline ends. The CDR3 region has the DNA TGTGCCAGCAGTTACTCTCCGGGACTTCTGAGCTCCTATAATTCACCCCTCCACTTT. Translating it yields CASSYSPGLLSSYNSPLHF.

This chain's CDR3 is CASSLEGAGAGELFF. The DNA for the CDR3 is TGCGCCAGCAGCTTGGAGGGGGCGGGCGCCGGGGAGCTGTTTTTT. This chain links TRBV5-1 with TRBJ2-2, with TRBD1 matching 7 bases. The V and J ends lost 0 bases and 6 bases, in that order; junction bases with no gene match: 5. Germline assignment: CDR1 SGHRS and CDR2 YFSETQ. This CDR3 region has 15 residues.

The V gene is TRBV30, the J gene TRBJ1-4; maybe TRBD1 (6 bases). The CDR3 loop spans 14 amino acids. Trimming cost V 7 bases and J 12 bases, with 24 bases left between them. CDR1 is GTSNPN and CDR2 is SVGIG in the germline V gene (reference sequence). The CDR3, as DNA: TGTGCCTACCGGGGACACAGTTTTGGGGGTGAACTGTTTTTT. It specifies CAYRGHSFGGELFF.

There are a few counts of this clone. The rearrangement links TRBV10-1 to TRBJ1-2; TRBD1 is a possible D gene (5 bases). The CDR3 loop spans 13 amino acids. Trimming removed 10 bases at V and 4 bases at J, with 16 bases between. The V gene's germline CDR1 is WNHNN and CDR2 SYGVQD (reference sequence). The CDR3 nucleotides are TGCGCCATCAAGACACCCAGGGTCTATGGCTACACCTTC. Amino acids: CAIKTPRVYGYTF.

This clone was observed once. The V and J genes are TRBV3-1 (or the pseudogene TRBV3-2) and TRBJ1-5; 7 nucleotides agree with TRBD1. Germline values: CDR1 LGHDT, CDR2 YNNKEL (reference sequence). The CDR3 totals 14 residues. With V trimmed by 4 bases and J by 10 bases, 10 bases remained unmatched. CDR3 nucleotide sequence: TGTGCCAGCAGCCTAGGACAGGTGGGTTCACCCCAGCATTTT. Its protein is CASSLGQVGSPQHF.

Details on this clone: The junction differs from germline at one of its ends, possibly a read error. The gene calls are TRBV7-9 and TRBJ2-7, with 7 positions matching TRBD1. The CDR3 runs to 11 residues. Germline CDR1 and CDR2: SEHNR and FQNEAQ (reference sequence). The CDR3: CASSLEGQPSF. The CDR3 DNA sequence: TGTGCCAGCAGCCTAGAGGGACAGCCCTCCTTC.

V gene TRBV27 combines with J gene TRBJ2-3; 12 bases are shared with TRBD2. J lost 4 bases, V lost 4 bases, and 12 bases had no gene match. The CDR3 totals 18 residues. In germline, CDR1 is MNHEY, CDR2 SMNVEV (reference sequence). The CDR3 nucleotides read TGTGCCAGCAGTTACCTGACTAGCGGGAGTCTGCTGGCAGATACGCAGTATTTT. Translation: CASSYLTSGSLLADTQYF.

The rearrangement links TRBV28 to TRBJ1-5, with TRBD1 matching 7 bases. Germline trimming cut 8 bases from V and 0 bases from J; bases unmatched to any gene: 13. CDR1 and CDR2 (germline): MDHEN, SYDVKM. There are 17 residues in the CDR3. The CDR3 reads CASGDNRGRNSNQPQHF. CDR3 nucleotides: TGTGCCAGCGGAGATAACAGGGGACGTAATAGCAATCAGCCCCAGCATTTT. Based on the CDR3 plus reference TRBV28 and TRBJ1-5, the full variable domain is DVKVTQSSRYLVKRTGEKVFLECVQDMDHENMFWYRQDPGLGLRLIYFSYDVKMKEKGDIPEGYSVSREKKERFSLILESASTNQTSMYLCASGDNRGRNSNQPQHFGDGTRLSIL.

Points on this clone: An end of the junction differs from the germline gene, which may be a read error. The chain recombines TRBV7-7 with TRBJ2-2, with 9 bases aligning to TRBD2. This CDR3 spans 16 amino acids. CDR1 SSHAT and CDR2 FNYEAQ come from the germline V gene (reference sequence). CDR3 loop: CASSLAGAGNAGELFF. Written as DNA, the CDR3 is TGTGCTAGCAGCTTAGCGGGGGCGGGTAACGCCGGGGAGCTGTTTTTT.

The table lists this clone with a few counts. The rearrangement uses TRBV7-2 and TRBJ2-7; a weak D match, TRBD2 (5 bases). Germline-derived CDR1 and CDR2 are SGHTA and FQGNSA. The CDR3 spans 14 residues. Trimming removed 1 base at V and 2 bases at J, with 9 bases between. In DNA, the CDR3 is TGTGCCAGCAGCTTAGGAGGGCCCCCCTACGAGCAGTACTTC. It is translated as CASSLGGPPYEQYF.

The V call is TRBV16, the J call TRBJ1-1; D remains unclear. Trimming pared 4 bases from V and 4 bases from J, leaving 19 bases between. CDR1 and CDR2 (germline): KGHSY, FQNENV. CDR3 size: 16 residues. CDR3 region: CASSRPALQTGTEAFF. Written as DNA, the CDR3 is TGTGCCAGCAGCCGCCCCGCTCTTCAGACGGGCACTGAAGCTTTCTTT.

The DNA for the CDR3 is TGTGCCAGCAGCTTGGGATTAGCGGATAGCACAGATACGCAGTATTTT. Translation: CASSLGLADSTDTQYF. This chain uses TRBV5-5 with TRBJ2-3; tentatively, D is TRBD2 (6 bases). Germline V gene data show CDR1 as SGHKS and CDR2 as YYEKEE (reference sequence). This CDR3 has 16 amino acids. Trimming stripped 0 bases from V and 0 bases from J, with 11 bases between.